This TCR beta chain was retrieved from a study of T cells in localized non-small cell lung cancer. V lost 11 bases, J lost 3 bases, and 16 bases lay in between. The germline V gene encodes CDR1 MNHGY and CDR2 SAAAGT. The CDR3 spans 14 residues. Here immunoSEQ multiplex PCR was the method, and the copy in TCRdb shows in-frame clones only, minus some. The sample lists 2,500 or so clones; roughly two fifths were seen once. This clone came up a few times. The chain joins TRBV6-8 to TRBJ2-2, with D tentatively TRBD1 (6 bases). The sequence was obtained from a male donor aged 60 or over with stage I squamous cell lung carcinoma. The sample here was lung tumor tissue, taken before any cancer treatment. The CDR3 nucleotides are TGTGCCGCCTCCCGGGACATATACACCGGGGAGCTGTTTTTT. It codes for CAASRDIYTGELFF.